Shown below are 2 T cell receptor beta chains from a single sample sequenced in a study of blood T cell repertoires in COVID-19. Sequenced by immunoSEQ multiplex PCR; TCRdb stores in-frame clones only, minus some. The data hold 200,000 to 300,000 clones, with 80% to 95% observed a single time. Sequences were obtained from peripheral blood. The receptors originated from a man aged 25 to 40 with COVID-19, enrolled during active disease.

This clone was observed once. The J gene is TRBJ2-7, the V gene TRBV4-1, with 7 bases matching TRBD1. Germline CDR1 MGHRA, CDR2 YSYEKL. The junction had 8 bases not matched to a gene; V was cut back by 2 bases and J by 4 bases. This CDR3 comprises 15 residues. CDR3 in DNA: TGCGCCAGCAGCCAACTGACAGGGTTTATGTACGAGCAGTACTTC. The encoded protein is CASSQLTGFMYEQYF.

The rearrangement links TRBV3-1 (or the pseudogene TRBV3-2) to TRBJ2-5; 14 nucleotides match TRBD2. The V gene end was trimmed by 5 bases and the J gene end by 6 bases; junction bases not matched to a gene: 5. Germline lookup yields CDR1 LGHDT and CDR2 YNNKEL (reference sequence). The CDR3 runs 15 residues. The CDR3 loop is CASSGRTSGGQTQYF. The CDR3 nucleotides are TGTGCCAGCAGCGGGAGGACTAGCGGGGGGCAGACCCAGTACTTC.